Listed below are T cell receptor beta chains from one sample, sequenced in a study of PD-1 blockade in classical Hodgkin lymphoma. Clones were sequenced by immunoSEQ multiplex PCR, and TCRdb holds only the in-frame ones, with some missing. The sample carries 29,000 or so clones, roughly 70% recorded once. The material sequenced was peripheral blood mononuclear cells (PBMCs), taken before the second cycle of nivolumab. The receptors shown here come from a human donor with classical Hodgkin lymphoma. The CDR3 runs from the conserved cysteine through the conserved F or W. The D gene is left open where the match is weak. Size is stated for part of the rows, as once, few or many counts, or as a class when the clone is expanded.

clone size	V gene	D gene	J gene	CDR3 DNA	CDR3 protein
once	TRBV5-1	TRBD1	TRBJ2-5	TGCGCCAGCAGCTTGGGTAACAGGGGGGAGACCCAGTACTTC	CASSLGNRGETQYF
.	TRBV18	.	TRBJ1-4	TGTGCCAGCTCACCAGGCACGGTTGGAAATGAAAAACTGTTTTTT	CASSPGTVGNEKLFF
.	TRBV19	.	TRBJ2-7	TGTGCCAGTAGTATTCAGGGGGGCGAGTACGAGCAGTACTTC	CASSIQGGEYEQYF
.	TRBV4-2	.	TRBJ2-6	TGTGCCAGCAGCTCGTCAAGGGTTAGAGTCTCTGGGGCCAACGTCCTGACTTTC	CASSSSRVRVSGANVLTF
once	TRBV6-1	.	TRBJ2-1	TGTGCCATTTCGGGACCGCTGGGTTTCTACAATGAGCAGTTCTTC	CAISGPLGFYNEQFF
.	TRBV11-2	.	TRBJ2-3	TGTGCCAGCAGCTTCGTGGAAGCTACGCAGTATTTT	CASSFVEATQYF
.	TRBV30	.	TRBJ2-7	TGTGCTGCCGCCCGTAACTCCTACGAGCAGTACTTC	CAAARNSYEQYF
.	TRBV6-4	.	TRBJ2-2	TGTGCCGCCCCCCGGGGGCCCGCGAACACCGGGGAGCTGTTTTTT	CAAPRGPANTGELFF
.	TRBV27	.	TRBJ2-7	TGTGCCAGCAGTTTCGGCGGGACAATAAGCTCCTACGAGCAGTACTTC	CASSFGGTISSYEQYF
.	TRBV30	TRBD2	TRBJ2-1	TGTGCCTGGAGTGCAGCGGGGGGGCCGGGCAATGAGCAGTTCTTC	CAWSAAGGPGNEQFF
.	TRBV7-8	.	TRBJ2-1	TGTGCCAGCAGCTTAGTACGGGGGCACTACTACAATGAGCAGTTCTTC	CASSLVRGHYYNEQFF
.	TRBV7-3	TRBD2	TRBJ2-3	TGTGCCAGCAGCCCTAGCGGGGGGGAGGTAGATACGCAGTATTTT	CASSPSGGEVDTQYF
once	TRBV10-3	.	TRBJ1-1	TGTGCCATCAGTGAGTTGCAGGGTCCCATCACTGAAGCTTTCTTT	CAISELQGPITEAFF
.	TRBV11-3	.	TRBJ2-1	TGTGCCAGCAGCTTTCGGGCAGGGTACAATGAGCAGTTCTTC	CASSFRAGYNEQFF
.	TRBV11-2	TRBD2	TRBJ2-5	TGTGCCAGCAGCTTAGGGGTTAGCGGGGGCCCACAAGAGACCCAGTACTTC	CASSLGVSGGPQETQYF
.	TRBV7-7	TRBD1	TRBJ2-5	TGTGCTAGCAGCCCCGGACAGGGGGCAGAGACCCAGTACTTC	CASSPGQGAETQYF
.	TRBV5-6	.	TRBJ2-3	TGTGCCAGCAGCTATTGGGGCGGGGTCACAGATACGCAGTATTTT	CASSYWGGVTDTQYF
.	TRBV7-3	.	TRBJ2-3	TGTGCCAGCAGCCTTAACAGGGTCCAAGATACGCAGTATTTT	CASSLNRVQDTQYF
.	TRBV7-9	TRBD1	TRBJ2-7	TGTGCCAGCAGCTGGGACAGATCCGGGGACGAGCAGTACTTC	CASSWDRSGDEQYF
.	TRBV5-4	TRBD1	TRBJ2-3	TGTGCCAGCAGCCGGGGACAGGGGTTGCCAGATACGCAGTATTTT	CASSRGQGLPDTQYF
.	TRBV10-3	.	TRBJ1-4	TGTGCCATCAGTGAGTCGGACGAAAAACTGTTTTTT	CAISESDEKLFF
.	TRBV27	.	TRBJ2-7	TGTGCCAGCAGTTTAACGGGAAATTACTACGAGCAGTACTTC	CASSLTGNYYEQYF
.	TRBV16	.	TRBJ1-2	TGTGCCAGCAGCCAATCGATTAAAGGACCCTTAAACTATGGCTACACCTTC	CASSQSIKGPLNYGYTF
medium-sized	TRBV4-1	TRBD1	TRBJ1-1	TGCGCCAGCAGCCAAGGTTCCTTGCTGGGACAGGGATACACTGAAGCTTTCTTT	CASSQGSLLGQGYTEAFF
.	TRBV5-5	.	TRBJ2-7	TGTGCCAGCAGCTTATGGGCGGATTCCTACGAGCAGTACTTC	CASSLWADSYEQYF
.	TRBV7-2	.	TRBJ2-5	TGTGCCAGCAACTTAGCCGGGGAGCGGGTGGAGACCCAGTACTTC	CASNLAGERVETQYF
once	TRBV7-3	.	TRBJ2-3	TGTGCCAGCAGCTTAATGGGAGGAGGAAAAACAGATACGCAGTATTTT	CASSLMGGGKTDTQYF
.	TRBV28	TRBD1	TRBJ2-7	TGTGCCAGCAGTCCCCCGACAGGGATACGCGAGCAGTACTTC	CASSPPTGIREQYF
.	TRBV5-6	.	TRBJ1-1	TGTGCCAGCAGCTTTGTGGTTGCTGACACTGAAGCTTTCTTT	CASSFVVADTEAFF
medium-sized	TRBV7-9	.	TRBJ1-2	TGTGCCAGCAGCTTAGGGGGCACGCGGTATGGCTACACCTTC	CASSLGGTRYGYTF
once	TRBV7-2	.	TRBJ2-1	TGTGCCAGCAGCGAACAGGGTGGTGAGCAGTTCTTC	CASSEQGGEQFF
once	TRBV9	TRBD2	TRBJ2-2	TGTGCCAGCAGCGTTGGGCTAGCGGAGAACACCGGGGAGCTGTTTTTT	CASSVGLAENTGELFF
.	TRBV4-3	.	TRBJ1-4	TGCGCCAGCAGCCAAGGGACCTCTAATGAAAAACTGTTTTTT	CASSQGTSNEKLFF
few	TRBV20-1	.	TRBJ1-6	TGCAGTGTCAAGCTACGGGAGGCCCTCCACTTT	CSVKLREALHF
.	TRBV6-5	.	TRBJ2-7	TGTGCCAGCAGTACCCCCGCCGGGCAGTACTTC	CASSTPAGQYF
.	TRBV27	.	TRBJ1-1	TGTGCCAGCAGTTTATACCAGGGTATCACTGAAGCTTTCTTT	CASSLYQGITEAFF
.	TRBV4-1	.	TRBJ1-1	TGCGCCAGCAGCCAAGTCGGCCTAAACACTGAAGCTTTCTTT	CASSQVGLNTEAFF
.	TRBV4-1	TRBD2	TRBJ2-7	TGCGCCAGCAGCCAAGAGGAGCGGGGGGCTGCGGACGAGCAGTACTTC	CASSQEERGAADEQYF
.	TRBV5-1	.	TRBJ1-2	TGCGCCAGCAGCCTTCTCCAAAGCGGGACAAACGGCTACACCTTC	CASSLLQSGTNGYTF
.	TRBV18	.	TRBJ1-1	TGTGCCAGCTCACCATCGTCGGGTGCGGTCAACACTGAAGCTTTCTTT	CASSPSSGAVNTEAFF
.	TRBV5-6	TRBD2	TRBJ2-5	TGTGCCAGCAGCTTGGGTGGCGGGGGGGCGATGCAAGAGACCCAGTACTTC	CASSLGGGGAMQETQYF
few	TRBV4-1	.	TRBJ1-6	TGCGCCAGCAGCCTAAACCCCGGGGGTTCACCCCTCCACTTT	CASSLNPGGSPLHF
.	TRBV30	.	TRBJ1-3	TGTGCCTGGAGTGTACAGGGTGCCGGAAACACCATATATTTT	CAWSVQGAGNTIYF
.	TRBV28	TRBD1	TRBJ2-7	TGTGCCAGCAAAAAACCCGGGACAGGACTCTACGAGCAGTACTTC	CASKKPGTGLYEQYF
.	TRBV7-2	.	TRBJ1-6	TGTGCCAGCAGCTTAAGTAAGGAGAGTGGGACAATACCTCCACCCCTCCACTTT	CASSLSKESGTIPPPLHF
few	TRBV2	.	TRBJ2-1	TGTGCCAGCAGTGAAGATTTTGAGCAGTTCTTC	CASSEDFEQFF
few	TRBV19	TRBD1	TRBJ1-1	TGTGCCGTGGGGACAGGGGGGACTGAAGCTTTCTTT	CAVGTGGTEAFF
.	TRBV11-2	.	TRBJ1-1	TGTGCCAGCAGCTTAGTTAGCTGGGGAAGCACTGAAGCTTTCTTT	CASSLVSWGSTEAFF
.	TRBV11-1	.	TRBJ2-1	TGTGCCAGCAGCTTGATCCAGTCCTACAATGAGCAGTTCTTC	CASSLIQSYNEQFF
few	TRBV9	.	TRBJ2-2	TGTGCCAGCAGCGACAGCCTTAAAAACACCGGGGAGCTGTTTTTT	CASSDSLKNTGELFF
.	TRBV7-6	.	TRBJ2-7	TGTGCCAGCAGCCCGGGACAACAGGGGCAGTACTTC	CASSPGQQGQYF
.	TRBV7-2	.	TRBJ2-7	TGTGCCAGCAGCCTGTCAATGGCTGACGGATACTCCTACGAGCAGTACTTC	CASSLSMADGYSYEQYF
.	TRBV27	.	TRBJ2-3	TGTGCCAGCAGTTTATATGGGGCTGGGGATACGCAGTATTTT	CASSLYGAGDTQYF
.	TRBV27	.	TRBJ1-4	TGTGCCAGCAGTTTATGGCCTAATGAAAAACTGTTTTTT	CASSLWPNEKLFF
.	TRBV7-9	.	TRBJ1-1	TGTGCCAGCAGCCAATTCGCCGGTACAGGACACACTGAAGCTTTCTTT	CASSQFAGTGHTEAFF